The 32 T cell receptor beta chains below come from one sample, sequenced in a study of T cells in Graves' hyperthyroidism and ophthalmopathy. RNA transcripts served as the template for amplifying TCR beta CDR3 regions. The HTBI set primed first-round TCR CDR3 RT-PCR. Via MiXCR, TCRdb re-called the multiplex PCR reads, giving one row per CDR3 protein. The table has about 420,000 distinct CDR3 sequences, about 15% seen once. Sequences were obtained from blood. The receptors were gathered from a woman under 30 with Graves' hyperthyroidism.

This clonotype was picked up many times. CDR3 region: CASRASAGGELFF. For the CDR3, the DNA is TGTGCCAGCAGAGCGAGTGCGGGTGGGGAGCTGTTTTTT. The chain couples TRBV2 to TRBJ2-2, with D possibly being TRBD2 (5 bases). V was cut by 6 bases and J by 8 bases, with 13 bases left in between. This CDR3 has 13 amino acids. Germline lookup yields CDR1 SNHLY and CDR2 FYNNEI.

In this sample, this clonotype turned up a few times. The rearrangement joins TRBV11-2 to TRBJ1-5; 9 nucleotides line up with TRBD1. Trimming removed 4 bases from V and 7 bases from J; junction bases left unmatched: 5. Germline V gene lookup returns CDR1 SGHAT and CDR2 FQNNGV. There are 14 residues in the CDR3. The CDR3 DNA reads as TGTGCCAGCAGCTATACAGGGGGCGGGCAGCCCCAGCATTTT. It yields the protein CASSYTGGGQPQHF.

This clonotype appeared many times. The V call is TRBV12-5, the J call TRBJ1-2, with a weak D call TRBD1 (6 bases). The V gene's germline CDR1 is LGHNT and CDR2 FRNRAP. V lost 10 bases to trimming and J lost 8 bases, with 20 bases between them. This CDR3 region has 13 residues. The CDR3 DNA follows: TGTGCTACTGGCTCCCCGGGGGGGCCCGGCTACACCTTC. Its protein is CATGSPGGPGYTF.

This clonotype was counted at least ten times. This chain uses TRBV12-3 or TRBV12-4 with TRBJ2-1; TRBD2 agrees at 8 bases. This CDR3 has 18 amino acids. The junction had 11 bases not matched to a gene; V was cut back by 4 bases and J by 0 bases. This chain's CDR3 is CASSSPGLVAISYNEQFF. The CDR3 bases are TGTGCCAGCAGTTCGCCGGGACTAGTAGCCATCTCCTACAATGAGCAGTTCTTC.

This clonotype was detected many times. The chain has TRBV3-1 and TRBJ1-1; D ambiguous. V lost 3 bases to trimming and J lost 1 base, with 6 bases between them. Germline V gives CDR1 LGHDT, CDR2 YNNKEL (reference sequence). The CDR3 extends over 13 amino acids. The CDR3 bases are TGTGCCAGCAGCCAGAAAGAGAACACTGAAGCTTTCTTT. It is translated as CASSQKENTEAFF.

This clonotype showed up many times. CDR3 region: CSARDDGGRGRETQYF. Written as DNA, the CDR3 is TGCAGTGCTAGAGATGACGGAGGCCGGGGGCGGGAGACCCAGTACTTC. The J gene is TRBJ2-5, the V gene TRBV20-1; D tentatively fits TRBD1 or TRBD2 (6 bases each). The length of the CDR3 is 16 residues. Germline CDR1 and CDR2: DFQATT and SNEGSKA (reference sequence). The germline V and J ends were trimmed by 0 bases and 5 bases, with 19 bases remaining between them.

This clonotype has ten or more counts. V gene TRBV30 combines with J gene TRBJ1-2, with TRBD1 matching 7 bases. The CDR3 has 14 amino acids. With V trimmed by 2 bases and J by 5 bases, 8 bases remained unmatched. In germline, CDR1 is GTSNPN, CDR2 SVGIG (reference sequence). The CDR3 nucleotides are TGTGCCTGGAGTACTCCGGGACAGACGTATGGCTACACCTTC. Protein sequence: CAWSTPGQTYGYTF.

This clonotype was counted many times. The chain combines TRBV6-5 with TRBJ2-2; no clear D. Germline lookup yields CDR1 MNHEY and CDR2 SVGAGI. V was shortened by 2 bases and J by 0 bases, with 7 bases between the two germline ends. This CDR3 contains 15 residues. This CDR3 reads CASSYETPNTGELFF. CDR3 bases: TGTGCCAGCAGTTACGAGACACCGAACACCGGGGAGCTGTTTTTT.

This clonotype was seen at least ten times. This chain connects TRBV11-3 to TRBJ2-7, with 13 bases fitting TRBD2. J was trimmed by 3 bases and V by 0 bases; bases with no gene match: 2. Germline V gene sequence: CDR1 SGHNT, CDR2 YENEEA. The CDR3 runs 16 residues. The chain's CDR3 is CASSLEGTSGIYEQYF. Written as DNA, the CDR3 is TGTGCCAGCAGCTTAGAAGGGACTAGCGGGATCTACGAGCAGTACTTC.

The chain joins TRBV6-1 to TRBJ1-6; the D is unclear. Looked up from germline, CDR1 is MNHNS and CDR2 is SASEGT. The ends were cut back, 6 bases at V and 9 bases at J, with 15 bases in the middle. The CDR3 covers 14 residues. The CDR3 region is CASRATSPVSPLHF. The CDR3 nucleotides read TGTGCCAGCAGAGCGACAAGTCCGGTTTCACCCCTCCACTTT.

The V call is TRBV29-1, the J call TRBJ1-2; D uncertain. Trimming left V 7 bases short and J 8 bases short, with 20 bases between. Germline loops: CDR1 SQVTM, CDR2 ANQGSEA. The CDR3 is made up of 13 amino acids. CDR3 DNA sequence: TGCAGCGGCCTGAACGCGTTTACCGGAGGCTACACCTTC. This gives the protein CSGLNAFTGGYTF.

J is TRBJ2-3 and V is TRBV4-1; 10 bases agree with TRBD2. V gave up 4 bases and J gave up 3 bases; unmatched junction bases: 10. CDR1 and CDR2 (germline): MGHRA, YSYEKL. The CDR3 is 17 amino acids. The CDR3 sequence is CASSPKSGTSDTDTQYF. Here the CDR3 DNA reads TGCGCCAGCAGCCCCAAGTCCGGGACTAGCGATACAGATACGCAGTATTTT.

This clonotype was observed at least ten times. The DNA for the CDR3 is TGTGCCAGCAGTTTAGGTGTGACTAGCGGGGTGGGTAGCACAGATACGCAGTATTTT. This encodes CASSLGVTSGVGSTDTQYF. This chain links TRBV12-3 or TRBV12-4 with TRBJ2-3; 11 nucleotides match TRBD2. V lost 1 base, J lost 0 bases, and 9 bases stayed unmatched. The CDR3 covers 19 residues.

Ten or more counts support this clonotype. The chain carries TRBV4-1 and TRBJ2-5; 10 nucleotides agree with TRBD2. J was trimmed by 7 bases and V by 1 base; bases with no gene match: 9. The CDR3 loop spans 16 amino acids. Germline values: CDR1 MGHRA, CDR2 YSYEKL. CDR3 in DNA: TGCGCCAGCAGCCAAGGGCTAGCGGGAGCCGGGGGGACCCAGTACTTC. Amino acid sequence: CASSQGLAGAGGTQYF.

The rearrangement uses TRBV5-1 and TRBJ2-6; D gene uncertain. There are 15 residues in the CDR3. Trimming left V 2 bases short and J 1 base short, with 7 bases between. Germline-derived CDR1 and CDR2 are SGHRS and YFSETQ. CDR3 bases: TGCGCCAGCAGCTTATTAGGGTCTGGGGCCAACGTCCTGACTTTC. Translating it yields CASSLLGSGANVLTF.

Written as DNA, the CDR3 is TGTGCCAGCAGCGCGACCGGGACAGGGAATAATTCACCCCTCCACTTT. Translating gives CASSATGTGNNSPLHF. The chain is built from TRBV9 and TRBJ1-6, with 9 bases identical to TRBD1. This CDR3 region has 16 residues. Looked up from germline, CDR1 is SGDLS and CDR2 is YYNGEE. The ends lost 3 bases at V and 5 bases at J; junction bases unmatched: 6.

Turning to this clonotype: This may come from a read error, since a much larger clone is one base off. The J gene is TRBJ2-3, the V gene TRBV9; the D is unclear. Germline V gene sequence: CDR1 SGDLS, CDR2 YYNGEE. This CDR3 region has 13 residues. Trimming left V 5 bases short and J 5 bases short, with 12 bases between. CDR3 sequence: CASRPSPGDTQYF. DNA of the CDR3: TGTGCCAGCAGACCTTCACCCGGAGATACGCAGTATTTT.

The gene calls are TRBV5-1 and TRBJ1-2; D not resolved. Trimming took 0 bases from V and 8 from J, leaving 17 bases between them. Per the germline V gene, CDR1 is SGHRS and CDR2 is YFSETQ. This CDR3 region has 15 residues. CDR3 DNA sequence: TGCGCCAGCAGCTTGGGCTTTGGGATAGAAGGAGGCTACACCTTC. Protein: CASSLGFGIEGGYTF.

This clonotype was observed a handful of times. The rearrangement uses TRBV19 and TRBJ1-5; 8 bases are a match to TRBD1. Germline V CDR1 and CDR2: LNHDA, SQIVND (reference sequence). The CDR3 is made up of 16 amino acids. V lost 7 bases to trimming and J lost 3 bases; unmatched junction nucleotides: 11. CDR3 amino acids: CASIAQTGGHNQPQHF. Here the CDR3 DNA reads TGTGCCAGTATCGCCCAAACAGGGGGTCACAATCAGCCCCAGCATTTT. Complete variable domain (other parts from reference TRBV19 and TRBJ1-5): DGGITQSPKYLFRKEGQNVTLSCEQNLNHDAMYWYRQDPGQGLRLIYYSQIVNDFQKGDIAEGYSVSREKKESFPLTVTSAQKNPTAFYLCASIAQTGGHNQPQHFGDGTRLSIL.

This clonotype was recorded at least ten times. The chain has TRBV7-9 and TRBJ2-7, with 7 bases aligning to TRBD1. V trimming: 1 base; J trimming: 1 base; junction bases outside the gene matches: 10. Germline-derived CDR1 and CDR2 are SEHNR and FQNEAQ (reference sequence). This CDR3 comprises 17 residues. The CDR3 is CASSLGPRDSPSYEQYF. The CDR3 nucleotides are TGTGCCAGCAGCTTAGGCCCACGGGACAGCCCTTCCTACGAGCAGTACTTC.

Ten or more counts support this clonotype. CDR3 sequence reads: CASSVGGEGYGYTF. The CDR3 nucleotides are TGTGCCAGCAGCGTAGGCGGGGAAGGCTATGGCTACACCTTC. This sequence joins TRBV9 and TRBJ1-2; D call uncertain. Germline V gives CDR1 SGDLS, CDR2 YYNGEE. The V and J ends lost 0 bases and 4 bases respectively, with 10 bases between them. This CDR3 is built from 14 residues.

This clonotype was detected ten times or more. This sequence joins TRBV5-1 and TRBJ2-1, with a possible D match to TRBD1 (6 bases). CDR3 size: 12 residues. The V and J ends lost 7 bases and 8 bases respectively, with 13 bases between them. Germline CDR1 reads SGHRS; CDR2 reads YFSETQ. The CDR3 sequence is CASATRGYEQFF. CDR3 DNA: TGCGCCAGCGCCACGAGGGGGTATGAGCAGTTCTTC. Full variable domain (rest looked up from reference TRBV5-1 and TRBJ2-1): KAGVTQTPRYLIKTRGQQVTLSCSPISGHRSVSWYQQTPGQGLQFLFEYFSETQRNKGNFPGRFSGRQFSNSRSEMNVSTLELGDSALYLCASATRGYEQFFGPGTRLTVL.

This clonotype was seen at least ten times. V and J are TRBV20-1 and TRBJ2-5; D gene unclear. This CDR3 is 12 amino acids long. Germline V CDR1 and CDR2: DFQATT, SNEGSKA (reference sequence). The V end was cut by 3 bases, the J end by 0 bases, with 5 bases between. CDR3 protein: CSASSNQETQYF. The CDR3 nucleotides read TGCAGTGCTAGTAGCAACCAAGAGACCCAGTACTTC.

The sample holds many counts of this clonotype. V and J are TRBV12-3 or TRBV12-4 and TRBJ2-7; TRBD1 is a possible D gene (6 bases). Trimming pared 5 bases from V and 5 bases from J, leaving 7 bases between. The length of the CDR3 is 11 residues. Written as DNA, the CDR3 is TGTGCCAGCAGTAACAGGGACGAGCAGTACTTC. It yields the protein CASSNRDEQYF.

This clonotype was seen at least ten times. CDR3: CASSPDREYGYTF. CDR3 in DNA: TGTGCCAGCTCACCGGACAGAGAATATGGCTACACCTTC. This sequence joins TRBV18 and TRBJ1-2; D may be TRBD1 (6 bases). V was clipped by 3 bases and J by 5 bases, with 10 bases between them. The CDR3 has 13 amino acids. Germline loops: CDR1 KGHSH, CDR2 LQKENI.

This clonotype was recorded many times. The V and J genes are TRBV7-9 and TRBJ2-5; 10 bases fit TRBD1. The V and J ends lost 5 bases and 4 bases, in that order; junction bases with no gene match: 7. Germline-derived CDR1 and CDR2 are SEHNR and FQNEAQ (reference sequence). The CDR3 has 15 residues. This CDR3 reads CASSPGDRGGETQYF. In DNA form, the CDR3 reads TGTGCCAGCAGCCCTGGGGACAGGGGTGGAGAGACCCAGTACTTC. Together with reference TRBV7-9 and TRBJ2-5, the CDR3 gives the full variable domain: DTGVSQNPRHKITKRGQNVTFRCDPISEHNRLYWYRQTLGQGPEFLTYFQNEAQLEKSRLLSDRFSAERPKGSFSTLEIQRTEQGDSAMYLCASSPGDRGGETQYFGPGTRLLVL.

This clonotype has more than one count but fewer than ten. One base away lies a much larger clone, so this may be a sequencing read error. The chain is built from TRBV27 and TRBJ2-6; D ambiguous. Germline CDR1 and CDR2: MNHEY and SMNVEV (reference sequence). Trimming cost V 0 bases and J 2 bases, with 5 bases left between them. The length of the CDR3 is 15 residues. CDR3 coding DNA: TGTGCCAGCAGTTTATCGACCGCTGGGGCCAACGTCCTGACTTTC. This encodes CASSLSTAGANVLTF. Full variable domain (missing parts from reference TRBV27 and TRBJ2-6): EAQVTQNPRYLITVTGKKLTVTCSQNMNHEYMSWYRQDPGLGLRQIYYSMNVEVTDKGDVPEGYKVSRKEKRNFPLILESPSPNQTSLYFCASSLSTAGANVLTFGAGSRLTVL.

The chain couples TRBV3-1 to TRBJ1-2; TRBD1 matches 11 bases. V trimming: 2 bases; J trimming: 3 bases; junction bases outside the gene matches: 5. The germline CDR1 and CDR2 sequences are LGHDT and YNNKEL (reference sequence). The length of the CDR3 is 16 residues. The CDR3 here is CASSQWTGGADYGYTF. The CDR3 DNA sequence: TGTGCCAGCAGCCAATGGACAGGGGGCGCGGACTATGGCTACACCTTC.

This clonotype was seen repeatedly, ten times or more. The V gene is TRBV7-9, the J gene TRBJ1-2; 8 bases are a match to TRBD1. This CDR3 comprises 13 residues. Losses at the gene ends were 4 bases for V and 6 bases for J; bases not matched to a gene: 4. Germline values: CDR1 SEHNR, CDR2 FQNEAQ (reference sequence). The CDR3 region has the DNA TGTGCCAGCAGCTCGGACAGGGTTCATGGCTACACCTTC. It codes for CASSSDRVHGYTF. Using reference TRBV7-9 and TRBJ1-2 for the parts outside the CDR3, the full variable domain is DTGVSQNPRHKITKRGQNVTFRCDPISEHNRLYWYRQTLGQGPEFLTYFQNEAQLEKSRLLSDRFSAERPKGSFSTLEIQRTEQGDSAMYLCASSSDRVHGYTFGSGTRLTVV.

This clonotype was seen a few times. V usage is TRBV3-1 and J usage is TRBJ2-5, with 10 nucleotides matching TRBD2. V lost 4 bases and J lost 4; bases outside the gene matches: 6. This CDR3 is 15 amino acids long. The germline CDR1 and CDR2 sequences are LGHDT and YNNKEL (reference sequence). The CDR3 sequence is CASSPRAGGPETQYF. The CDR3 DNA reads TGTGCCAGCAGCCCCAGAGCGGGGGGGCCAGAGACCCAGTACTTC.

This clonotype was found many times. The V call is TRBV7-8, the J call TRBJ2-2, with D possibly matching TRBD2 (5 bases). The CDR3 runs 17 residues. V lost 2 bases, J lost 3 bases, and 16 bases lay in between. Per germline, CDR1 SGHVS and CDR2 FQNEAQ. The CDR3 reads CASSLTRARADTGELFF. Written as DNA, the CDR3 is TGTGCCAGCAGCTTAACCCGGGCGAGGGCGGACACCGGGGAGCTGTTTTTT.

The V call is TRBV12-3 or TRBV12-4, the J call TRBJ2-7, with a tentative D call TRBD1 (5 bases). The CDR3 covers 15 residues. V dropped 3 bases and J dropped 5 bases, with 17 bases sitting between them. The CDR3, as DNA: TGTGCCAGCAGTTTCATCAGGGCCAGGGTCAACGAGCAGTACTTC. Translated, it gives CASSFIRARVNEQYF.